The subject of this entry is one T cell receptor beta chain. Trimming took 2 bases from V and 4 from J; bases not matched to a gene: 3. This CDR3 has 14 amino acids. CDR1 and CDR2 from the germline V gene are GTSNPN and SVGIG (reference sequence). The data stem from a study of PD-L1 blockade in urothelial cancer. Study-wide context: Patients arrived having already received 0 to 3 prior chemotherapy regimens. After treatment start, blood was analyzed at 3 weeks (second dose) and at 6 weeks.

The repertoire was sequenced with immunoSEQ multiplex PCR; TCRdb's copy has only in-frame clones and lacks some. The table has tens of thousands of clones, approximately 75% seen once; the top ten hold less than 4.5%. This clonotype was sampled from a man between 65 and 85 years old with urothelial cancer. Sample: PBMCs, taken around atezolizumab (anti-PD-L1) treatment. The chain combines TRBV30 with TRBJ2-7; 12 bases line up with TRBD2. CDR3 residues: CAWSKGLAGYEQYF. The DNA for the CDR3 is TGTGCCTGGAGTAAGGGACTAGCGGGTTACGAGCAGTACTTC.